One sample yielded the 18 T cell receptor beta chains listed below, sequenced in a study of technical replicates of blood from a handful of donors. Assay used: immunoSEQ multiplex PCR; TCRdb lists only in-frame clones, some missing. The sample consists of approximately 76,000 clones, approximately 83% of them appearing once. The sequencing input was PBMCs. These receptors came from a human donor in good health. Some clones in this sample may be carry-over from other donors' samples.

The V and J genes are TRBV25-1 and TRBJ1-4; D gene ambiguous. This CDR3 has 15 amino acids. Germline values: CDR1 MGHDK, CDR2 SYGVNS. V dropped 3 bases and J dropped 8 bases, with 16 bases sitting between them. The CDR3 reads CASSDPRRAGEKLFF. The CDR3 coding sequence is TGTGCCAGCAGTGACCCCCGACGGGCGGGGGAAAAACTGTTTTTT.

The J gene is TRBJ1-2, the V gene TRBV7-9; D not certain. Per the germline V gene, CDR1 is SEHNR and CDR2 is FQNEAQ (reference sequence). The CDR3 consists of 13 residues. Trimming shortened V by 2 bases and J by 3 bases, and 7 bases separated the two germline ends. CDR3 region: CASSLNSYYGYTF. CDR3 in DNA: TGTGCCAGCAGCTTAAACAGTTACTATGGCTACACCTTC.

The genes are TRBV5-6 and TRBJ2-5; 7 bases align to TRBD2. CDR1 is SGHDT, CDR2 YYEEEE, per germline. CDR3 length: 13 residues. With V trimmed by 4 bases and J by 5 bases, 5 bases remained unmatched. The CDR3 here is CASSLRERETQYF. In nucleotides, the CDR3 is TGTGCCAGCAGCCTGCGGGAGCGCGAGACCCAGTACTTC.

V is TRBV19 and J is TRBJ2-7; no firm D call. The V end was cut by 4 bases, the J end by 6 bases, with 16 bases between. Germline-derived CDR1 and CDR2 are LNHDA and SQIVND (reference sequence). The CDR3 spans 14 residues. The CDR3 loop reads CASSTGEVPPEQYF. CDR3 sequence (DNA): TGTGCCAGTAGTACCGGAGAGGTTCCCCCCGAGCAGTACTTC.

The chain links TRBV2 to TRBJ2-2; D is perhaps TRBD1 (6 bases). The CDR3 is made up of 13 amino acids. Germline V gene data show CDR1 as SNHLY and CDR2 as FYNNEI. V was clipped by 7 bases and J by 4 bases, with 10 bases between them. The CDR3 DNA follows: TGTGCCAGCACCGTGACAGGCACCGGGGAGCTGTTTTTT. Translating it yields CASTVTGTGELFF.

This clone is medium-sized. This chain joins TRBV19 and TRBJ2-5, with TRBD2 matching 10 bases. From germline, CDR1 is LNHDA and CDR2 SQIVND (reference sequence). J gave up 5 bases and V 6 bases, and 9 bases lay outside the gene matches. This CDR3 contains 15 residues. The CDR3 loop is CASSQGSSGSETQYF. The CDR3 coding sequence is TGTGCCAGTAGCCAGGGTTCTAGCGGGAGTGAGACCCAGTACTTC. Full variable domain (rest looked up from reference TRBV19 and TRBJ2-5): DGGITQSPKYLFRKEGQNVTLSCEQNLNHDAMYWYRQDPGQGLRLIYYSQIVNDFQKGDIAEGYSVSREKKESFPLTVTSAQKNPTAFYLCASSQGSSGSETQYFGPGTRLLVL.

This clone was counted only a few times. The chain is built from TRBV13 and TRBJ1-6, with D perhaps matching TRBD1 (6 bases). The CDR3 extends over 14 amino acids. Trimming left V 5 bases short and J 3 bases short, with 8 bases between. Germline CDR1 and CDR2: PRHDT and FYEKMQ (reference sequence). CDR3 in DNA: TGTGCCAGCAGCCAGGACAGCTATAATTCACCCCTCCACTTT. Encoded protein: CASSQDSYNSPLHF.

This clone showed up just once. This rearrangement joins TRBV7-9 to TRBJ2-7, with 12 bases lining up with TRBD1. The ends lost 4 bases at V and 5 bases at J; junction bases unmatched: 9. The CDR3 contains 16 residues. Germline values: CDR1 SEHNR, CDR2 FQNEAQ (reference sequence). CDR3 loop: CASSSPGQGANNEQYF. The CDR3 DNA follows: TGTGCCAGCAGCTCACCGGGACAGGGGGCAAACAACGAGCAGTACTTC.

This sequence joins TRBV27 and TRBJ1-5, with 9 bases identical to TRBD1. Germline loops: CDR1 MNHEY, CDR2 SMNVEV (reference sequence). The CDR3 is 15 residues long. J lost 7 bases, V lost 5 bases, and 9 bases had no gene match. The CDR3 spells CASSPRDRAGQPQHF. The DNA for the CDR3 is TGTGCCAGCAGTCCGAGGGACAGGGCGGGCCAGCCCCAGCATTTT.

The V and J genes are TRBV19 and TRBJ2-3; TRBD2 aligns across 7 bases. The V and J ends lost 10 bases and 0 bases, in that order; junction bases with no gene match: 7. The CDR3 extends over 14 amino acids. Germline V gene lookup returns CDR1 LNHDA and CDR2 SQIVND (reference sequence). The CDR3 here is CATQAGSSTDTQYF. For the CDR3, the DNA is TGTGCCACTCAAGCGGGATCTAGCACAGATACGCAGTATTTT.

This clone was seen a few times. The gene calls are TRBV5-6 and TRBJ2-4, with D maybe TRBD1 (6 bases). V was cut by 3 bases and J by 0 bases, with 22 bases left in between. In germline, CDR1 is SGHDT, CDR2 YYEEEE. The CDR3 length is 19 residues. CDR3 protein: CASSSTKGRTESAKNIQYF. DNA of the CDR3: TGTGCCAGCAGCTCAACGAAGGGTAGGACAGAATCAGCCAAAAACATTCAGTACTTC.

As DNA, the CDR3 is TGTGCCAGCAGCGAAGGGGACAGAAACTATGGCTACACCTTC. Encoded protein: CASSEGDRNYGYTF. The chain recombines TRBV9 with TRBJ1-2; TRBD1 aligns across 7 bases. The CDR3 contains 14 residues. The germline CDR1 and CDR2 sequences are SGDLS and YYNGEE. The junction had 4 bases not matched to a gene; V was cut back by 3 bases and J by 2 bases.

The chain is built from TRBV14 and TRBJ2-7; D possibly corresponds to TRBD2 (6 bases). Germline values: CDR1 SGHDN, CDR2 FVKESK. The CDR3 loop spans 13 amino acids. Trimming pared 3 bases from V and 9 bases from J, leaving 15 bases between. As DNA, the CDR3 is TGTGCCAGCAGCCAGGCGAACAAGGGAGGGCAGTACTTC. This gives the protein CASSQANKGGQYF.

This chain connects TRBV30 to TRBJ2-2; TRBD2 matches 7 bases. From germline, CDR1 is GTSNPN and CDR2 SVGIG (reference sequence). V dropped 0 bases and J dropped 5; count of bases not matched to a gene: 3. This CDR3 has 14 amino acids. CDR3 nucleotides: TGTGCCTGGAGTGTCCAGGGAGGGACCGGGGAGCTGTTTTTT. Translation: CAWSVQGGTGELFF. The variable domain in full, completed from reference TRBV30 and TRBJ2-2, reads SQTIHQWPATLVQPVGSPLSLECTVEGTSNPNLYWYRQAAGRGLQLLFYSVGIGQISSEVPQNLSASRPQDRQFILSSKKLLLSDSGFYLCAWSVQGGTGELFFGEGSRLTVL.

The V and J genes are TRBV4-3 and TRBJ2-5; 7 bases agree with TRBD2. J gave up 3 bases and V 10 bases, and 8 bases lay outside the gene matches. Germline values: CDR1 LGHNA, CDR2 YSLEER. This CDR3 is 13 amino acids long. In nucleotides, the CDR3 is TGCGCCAACCCGGCAGGGAGGGAAGAGACCCAGTACTTC. It encodes CANPAGREETQYF.

This rearrangement joins TRBV9 to TRBJ2-1; D is possibly TRBD2 (6 bases). V was clipped by 2 bases and J by 4 bases, with 13 bases between them. This CDR3 has 15 residues. Looked up from germline, CDR1 is SGDLS and CDR2 is YYNGEE. The CDR3 nucleotides are TGTGCCAGCAGCGTGAGGATAGCGGAATACAATGAGCAGTTCTTC. Protein sequence: CASSVRIAEYNEQFF.

CDR3 DNA: TGTGCCAGTAGTATAGGAGTTGGTGGCTACACCTTC. Protein sequence: CASSIGVGGYTF. The J gene is TRBJ1-2, the V gene TRBV19; D unresolved. Germline CDR1 and CDR2: LNHDA and SQIVND (reference sequence). Trimming stripped 1 base from V and 7 bases from J, with 7 bases between. The CDR3 has 12 residues.

This chain joins TRBV4-1 and TRBJ1-5, with 7 nucleotides matching TRBD1. Germline CDR1 reads MGHRA; CDR2 reads YSYEKL. The CDR3 is 13 amino acids. The junction had 1 base not matched to a gene; V was cut back by 2 bases and J by 6 bases. In DNA form, the CDR3 reads TGCGCCAGCAGCCAAAGACAGGGTCAGCCCCAGCATTTT. Encoded protein: CASSQRQGQPQHF.